A single sample is the source of the 6 T cell receptor beta chains below, sequenced in a study of beta chain features in type 1 diabetes. Reverse transcribing all isolated RNA meant expressed TCRB transcripts were sequenced. The repertoire was sequenced with immunoSEQ multiplex PCR; TCRdb's copy has only in-frame clones and lacks some. The sample lists about 150,000 clones, approximately 8.1% occurring once. Sequenced input: central memory CD4+ T cells from blood. The receptor set was obtained from a man between 18 and 35 years old in good health.

This rearrangement joins TRBV5-1 to TRBJ2-2; TRBD1 might be the D (6 bases). Trimming left V 4 bases short and J 5 bases short, with 9 bases between. The V gene's germline CDR1 is SGHRS and CDR2 YFSETQ. This CDR3 spans 13 amino acids. The CDR3 sequence is CASSNTGTGELFF. CDR3 sequence (DNA): TGCGCCAGCAGCAACACAGGGACCGGGGAGCTGTTTTTT.

This clone was seen only a few times. This chain uses TRBV7-9 with TRBJ1-6; 9 bases are shared with TRBD1. V dropped 5 bases and J dropped 2; count of bases not matched to a gene: 7. CDR3 length: 17 residues. Germline lookup yields CDR1 SEHNR and CDR2 FQNEAQ (reference sequence). CDR3 DNA sequence: TGTGCCAGCAGCCCCCGGGACAGGGCGGCCTATAATTCACCCCTCCACTTT. It yields the protein CASSPRDRAAYNSPLHF.

This clone occurred a few times. The gene calls are TRBV7-2 and TRBJ2-2; 9 bases match TRBD2. Trimming at V came to 4 bases and at J to 7 bases, leaving 10 bases not matched to a gene. Germline V gene data show CDR1 as SGHTA and CDR2 as FQGNSA. The CDR3 spans 16 residues. The CDR3 bases are TGTGCCAGCAGCTCGCTTAGCGGGGGTTTGTTCGGGGAGCTGTTTTTT. Translated: CASSSLSGGLFGELFF.

This clone was seen at least ten times. V is TRBV30 and J is TRBJ1-2, with 7 nucleotides matching TRBD1. Germline assignment: CDR1 GTSNPN and CDR2 SVGIG (reference sequence). The CDR3 is made up of 14 amino acids. Unmatched junction bases numbered 9, after V lost 0 bases and J lost 8 bases. For the CDR3, the DNA is TGTGCCTGGAGTGTACTCGACAGGGCTCGCGGCTACACCTTC. It translates to CAWSVLDRARGYTF.

This clone was counted a few times. The chain has TRBV7-3 and TRBJ2-7; tentative D call: TRBD2 (6 bases). Germline loops: CDR1 SGHTA, CDR2 FQGTGA. The V end was cut by 2 bases, the J end by 2 bases, with 13 bases between. The CDR3 extends over 15 amino acids. For the CDR3, the DNA is TGTGCCAGCAGCTTAGTGGTGGGGGGTGCCTACGAGCAGTACTTC. Protein product: CASSLVVGGAYEQYF.

This clone came up a few times. V gene TRBV4-1 combines with J gene TRBJ2-1, with TRBD2 matching 11 bases. The V gene end was trimmed by 0 bases and the J gene end by 9 bases; junction bases not matched to a gene: 13. Germline lookup yields CDR1 MGHRA and CDR2 YSYEKL. This CDR3 comprises 18 residues. CDR3 nucleotide sequence: TGCGCCAGCAGCCAAGATGCTAGCGGGGGGCCCTCCTACGGTGAGCAGTTCTTC. It encodes CASSQDASGGPSYGEQFF.